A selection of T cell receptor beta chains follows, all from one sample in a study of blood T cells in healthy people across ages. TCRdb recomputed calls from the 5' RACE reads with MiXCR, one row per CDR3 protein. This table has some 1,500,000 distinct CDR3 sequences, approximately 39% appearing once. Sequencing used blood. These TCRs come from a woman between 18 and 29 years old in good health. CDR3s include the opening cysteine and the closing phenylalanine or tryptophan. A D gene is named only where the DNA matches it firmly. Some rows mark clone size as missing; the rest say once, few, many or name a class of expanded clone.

CDR3 protein: CASSEGAVSEAFF; CDR3 DNA: TGTGCCAGCAGTGAGGGGGCGGTCTCTGAAGCTTTCTTT; D gene: TRBD1; J gene: TRBJ1-1; clone size: -; V gene: TRBV12-3/TRBV12-4
CDR3 protein: CASSSGGGEAFF; CDR3 DNA: TGTGCCAGCAGCTCTGGGGGGGGTGAAGCTTTCTTT; D gene: -; J gene: TRBJ1-1; clone size: -; V gene: TRBV7-2
CDR3 protein: CAISAPGGQNIQYF; CDR3 DNA: TGTGCCATCAGCGCCCCAGGGGGCCAAAACATTCAGTACTTC; D gene: TRBD1; J gene: TRBJ2-4; clone size: -; V gene: TRBV10-3
CDR3 protein: CASNLGTSDTQYF; CDR3 DNA: TGCGCCAGCAACCTCGGGACCTCAGATACGCAGTATTTT; D gene: -; J gene: TRBJ2-3; clone size: -; V gene: TRBV5-1
CDR3 protein: CSASGSTHNYNEQFF; CDR3 DNA: TGCAGTGCTAGCGGGAGTACTCACAATTACAATGAGCAGTTCTTC; D gene: -; J gene: TRBJ2-1; clone size: few; V gene: TRBV20-1
CDR3 protein: CASSQGAFYEENTEAFF; CDR3 DNA: TGCGCCAGCAGCCAAGGGGCGTTTTATGAGGAGAACACTGAAGCTTTCTTT; D gene: -; J gene: TRBJ1-1; clone size: -; V gene: TRBV4-1
CDR3 protein: CASSPRPGQGHYEQYF; CDR3 DNA: TGCGCCAGCAGCCCTAGACCGGGACAGGGGCACTACGAGCAGTACTTC; D gene: TRBD1; J gene: TRBJ2-7; clone size: few; V gene: TRBV5-1
CDR3 protein: CASSLELAADYEQYF; CDR3 DNA: TGTGCCAGCAGCTTAGAACTAGCCGCAGATTACGAGCAGTACTTC; D gene: -; J gene: TRBJ2-7; clone size: -; V gene: TRBV7-2
CDR3 protein: CASSRTGVSNEKLFF; CDR3 DNA: TGTGCCAGCAGCCGTACAGGGGTGTCTAATGAAAAACTGTTTTTT; D gene: TRBD1; J gene: TRBJ1-4; clone size: few; V gene: TRBV12-3/TRBV12-4
CDR3 protein: CASSEELGYNEQFF; CDR3 DNA: TGTGCCAGCAGTGAAGAACTAGGGTACAATGAGCAGTTCTTC; D gene: -; J gene: TRBJ2-1; clone size: -; V gene: TRBV2
CDR3 protein: CASNRQTGKGRSTEAFF; CDR3 DNA: TGTGCCAGCAACCGCCAGACAGGGAAGGGAAGAAGTACTGAAGCTTTCTTT; D gene: TRBD1; J gene: TRBJ1-1; clone size: -; V gene: TRBV14
CDR3 protein: CSARTSGRGDTQYF; CDR3 DNA: TGCAGTGCGAGGACTAGCGGGAGGGGAGATACGCAGTATTTT; D gene: TRBD2; J gene: TRBJ2-3; clone size: -; V gene: TRBV20-1
CDR3 protein: CASSRLRQGLNYEQYF; CDR3 DNA: TGTGCCAGCAGTCGGTTACGACAGGGACTAAACTACGAGCAGTACTTC; D gene: -; J gene: TRBJ2-7; clone size: few; V gene: TRBV6-2/TRBV6-3
CDR3 protein: CSANGATTDTQYF; CDR3 DNA: TGCAGTGCTAATGGGGCAACCACAGATACGCAGTATTTT; D gene: -; J gene: TRBJ2-3; clone size: -; V gene: TRBV20-1
CDR3 protein: CSARVLGNIQYF; CDR3 DNA: TGCAGTGCTAGAGTCCTTGGAAACATTCAGTACTTC; D gene: -; J gene: TRBJ2-4; clone size: few; V gene: TRBV20-1
CDR3 protein: CASSLFGDSQYF; CDR3 DNA: TGCGCCAGCAGCTTGTTTGGGGACAGTCAGTACTTC; D gene: TRBD1; J gene: TRBJ2-7; clone size: few; V gene: TRBV5-1
CDR3 protein: CASSYSGVGTDTQYF; CDR3 DNA: TGTGCCAGCAGTTACTCGGGAGTAGGCACAGATACGCAGTATTTT; D gene: -; J gene: TRBJ2-3; clone size: few; V gene: TRBV6-5
CDR3 protein: CASSLSRLAGVQQYF; CDR3 DNA: TGTGCCAGCAGTTTATCTCGGCTGGCGGGAGTACAGCAGTACTTC; D gene: TRBD2; J gene: TRBJ2-5; clone size: -; V gene: TRBV12-3/TRBV12-4
CDR3 protein: CSAESPGHIIETQYF; CDR3 DNA: TGCAGCGCGGAGTCCCCGGGACACATTATAGAGACCCAGTACTTC; D gene: -; J gene: TRBJ2-5; clone size: many; V gene: TRBV29-1
CDR3 protein: CASSLAPLAGGSTDTQYF; CDR3 DNA: TGTGCCAGCAGTTTAGCCCCCTTGGCGGGGGGGAGCACAGATACGCAGTATTTT; D gene: TRBD2; J gene: TRBJ2-3; clone size: -; V gene: TRBV12-3/TRBV12-4
CDR3 protein: CASTSGNPYYEQYF; CDR3 DNA: TGTGCCAGCACCTCAGGTAACCCCTACTACGAGCAGTACTTC; D gene: -; J gene: TRBJ2-7; clone size: -; V gene: TRBV6-2/TRBV6-3
CDR3 protein: CASSLGQNYYGYTF; CDR3 DNA: TGTGCCAGCAGCTTGGGGCAGAACTACTATGGCTACACCTTC; D gene: -; J gene: TRBJ1-2; clone size: few; V gene: TRBV5-6
CDR3 protein: CASSVGTFGRRDTQYF; CDR3 DNA: TGTGCCAGTAGTGTTGGGACTTTCGGCCGCCGGGATACGCAGTATTTT; D gene: -; J gene: TRBJ2-3; clone size: -; V gene: TRBV19
CDR3 protein: CASRYRRAKETQYF; CDR3 DNA: TGTGCCAGCAGGTACAGGAGGGCGAAAGAGACCCAGTACTTC; D gene: -; J gene: TRBJ2-5; clone size: -; V gene: TRBV6-5
CDR3 protein: CATSRDVWGSEHEQYF; CDR3 DNA: TGTGCCACCAGCAGAGACGTCTGGGGGAGCGAACACGAGCAGTACTTC; D gene: -; J gene: TRBJ2-7; clone size: -; V gene: TRBV15
CDR3 protein: CASSLEAGRSYNEQFF; CDR3 DNA: TGCGCCAGCAGCTTGGAGGCGGGACGATCCTACAATGAGCAGTTCTTC; D gene: -; J gene: TRBJ2-1; clone size: few; V gene: TRBV5-1
CDR3 protein: CASSVAGSGNTIYF; CDR3 DNA: TGTGCCAGCAGCGTCGCCGGCTCTGGAAACACCATATATTTT; D gene: -; J gene: TRBJ1-3; clone size: few; V gene: TRBV7-2
CDR3 protein: CATGGSSGANVLTF; CDR3 DNA: TGTGCCACCGGGGGAAGTTCTGGGGCCAACGTCCTGACTTTC; D gene: -; J gene: TRBJ2-6; clone size: -; V gene: TRBV28
CDR3 protein: CASSYSLRSLNTGELFF; CDR3 DNA: TGTGCCAGCAGTTACTCGCTCAGGTCACTGAACACCGGGGAGCTGTTTTTT; D gene: -; J gene: TRBJ2-2; clone size: many; V gene: TRBV6-5
CDR3 protein: CSVTGLSTEAFF; CDR3 DNA: TGCAGTGTAACGGGGCTCAGCACTGAAGCTTTCTTT; D gene: -; J gene: TRBJ1-1; clone size: -; V gene: TRBV20-1
CDR3 protein: CAWSTGDGYTF; CDR3 DNA: TGTGCCTGGAGTACAGGGGATGGCTACACCTTC; D gene: TRBD1; J gene: TRBJ1-2; clone size: few; V gene: TRBV30
CDR3 protein: CASSFKGLAIDEQYF; CDR3 DNA: TGTGCCAGCAGCTTCAAAGGACTAGCCATCGATGAGCAGTACTTC; D gene: TRBD2; J gene: TRBJ2-5; clone size: -; V gene: TRBV7-9
CDR3 protein: CASWLRGNAEAFF; CDR3 DNA: TGTGCCAGCTGGCTCAGGGGGAACGCTGAAGCTTTCTTT; D gene: TRBD1; J gene: TRBJ1-1; clone size: -; V gene: TRBV12-3/TRBV12-4
CDR3 protein: CASSSDPSYEQYF; CDR3 DNA: TGCGCCAGCAGCTCGGACCCTTCCTACGAGCAGTACTTC; D gene: -; J gene: TRBJ2-7; clone size: many; V gene: TRBV5-1
CDR3 protein: CASKPSSTDTQYF; CDR3 DNA: TGCGCCAGCAAGCCCTCTAGCACAGATACGCAGTATTTT; D gene: -; J gene: TRBJ2-3; clone size: -; V gene: TRBV4-1
CDR3 protein: CASSVRDRGSNEQFF; CDR3 DNA: TGTGCCAGCAGTGTCCGGGACCGAGGATCAAATGAGCAGTTCTTC; D gene: -; J gene: TRBJ2-1; clone size: -; V gene: TRBV6-2/TRBV6-3
CDR3 protein: CASSLQGSAYNEQFF; CDR3 DNA: TGTGCCAGCAGTCTACAGGGTTCGGCCTACAATGAGCAGTTCTTC; D gene: -; J gene: TRBJ2-1; clone size: few; V gene: TRBV6-2/TRBV6-3
CDR3 protein: CASSLVVGVDQPQHF; CDR3 DNA: TGTGCCAGCAGCTTAGTGGTGGGGGTAGATCAGCCCCAGCATTTT; D gene: -; J gene: TRBJ1-5; clone size: few; V gene: TRBV7-2
CDR3 protein: CASSGGAAVLNEQFF; CDR3 DNA: TGTGCCAGCAGCGGAGGGGCCGCGGTTCTCAATGAGCAGTTCTTC; D gene: -; J gene: TRBJ2-1; clone size: -; V gene: TRBV9
CDR3 protein: CASSIWENTEAFF; CDR3 DNA: TGTGCCAGTAGTATTTGGGAGAACACTGAAGCTTTCTTT; D gene: -; J gene: TRBJ1-1; clone size: -; V gene: TRBV19